This T cell receptor (beta chain) came from a study of T cells after yellow fever vaccination. The germline V and J ends were trimmed by 1 base and 3 bases, with 7 bases remaining between them. CDR3 size: 14 residues. Per the germline V gene, CDR1 is SGHRS and CDR2 is YFSETQ. Ten or more counts support this clonotype. MiXCR was run by TCRdb on the 5' RACE reads, yielding one entry per CDR3 protein. The data show about 340,000 distinct CDR3 sequences, with roughly an eighth seen just once and roughly 3.1% held by the top ten. This sequence originates from a young man who received the YFV17D yellow fever vaccine. Sequenced here: CD4+ T cells sorted from PBMCs, sampled 15 days after the yellow fever booster vaccination. The chain is built from TRBV5-1 and TRBJ2-2; D remains ambiguous. The CDR3 spells CASSLSADTGELFF. The CDR3 nucleotides read TGCGCCAGCAGCTTGTCGGCGGACACCGGGGAGCTGTTTTTT.